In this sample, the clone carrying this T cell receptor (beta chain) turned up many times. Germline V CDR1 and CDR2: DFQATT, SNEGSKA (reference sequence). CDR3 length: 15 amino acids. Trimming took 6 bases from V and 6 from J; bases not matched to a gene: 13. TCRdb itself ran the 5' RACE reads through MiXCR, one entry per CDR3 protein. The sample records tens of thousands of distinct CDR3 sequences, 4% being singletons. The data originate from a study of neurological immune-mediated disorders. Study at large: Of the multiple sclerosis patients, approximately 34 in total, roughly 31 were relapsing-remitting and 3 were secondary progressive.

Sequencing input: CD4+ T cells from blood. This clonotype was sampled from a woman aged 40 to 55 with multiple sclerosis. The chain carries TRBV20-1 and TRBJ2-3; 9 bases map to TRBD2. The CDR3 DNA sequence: TGCAGTGCCGACGTGGCGGGGGGGCCAGGGGATACGCAGTATTTT. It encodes CSADVAGGPGDTQYF.